This is a list of T cell receptor beta chains from one sample in a study of TIL therapy for anti-PD-1-resistant metastatic lung cancer. Some clones are missing from TCRdb's copy, which holds only in-frame ones; the method was immunoSEQ multiplex PCR. The sample shows more than 10,000 clones, about 57% of them seen only once. The sample here was tumor tissue, taken at baseline. Receptors originate from a person aged 30 to 80 with non-small cell lung cancer. Both conserved end residues are part of each CDR3. Each record gives: V gene, J gene, CDR3 protein.

TRBV19	TRBJ1-5	CASSIDSPFISNQPQHF
TRBV6-5	TRBJ2-7	CASSYGIGGGLYEQYF
TRBV13	TRBJ1-6	CASRGADRGAPLHF
TRBV5-8	TRBJ2-1	CASSPGLAGVRNEQFF
TRBV28	TRBJ2-5	CASSSGQSQETQYF
TRBV19	TRBJ1-5	CASSMGRQGAIRNQPQHF
TRBV11-2	TRBJ2-1	CASSLLAGDSEQFF
TRBV5-4	TRBJ2-6	CASSSGPSGANVLTF
TRBV5-6	-	CASSRARLAGVDEQYF
TRBV5-1	TRBJ2-1	CASSLGLGFDEQFF
TRBV5-4	TRBJ2-1	CASRPPTSGGADEQFF
TRBV6-5	TRBJ2-5	CASSFASGRAREQYF
TRBV5-4	TRBJ2-1	CASSSGGGFNEQFF
TRBV5-1	TRBJ1-6	CASRWDIDSPLHF
TRBV6-5	TRBJ2-2	CASSRTGAGELFF
TRBV9	TRBJ1-2	CASSGTNYGYTF
TRBV2	TRBJ1-5	CASSSIGGSQPQHF
TRBV10-3	TRBJ2-1	CAISESRGGGDNEQFF
TRBV5-1	TRBJ2-1	CASSLLGQGGEQFF
TRBV28	TRBJ1-2	CASSSPVNYGYTF
TRBV5-5	TRBJ1-2	CASSLDRWGNYGYTF
TRBV28	TRBJ1-2	CASSYSINYGYTF
TRBV11-2	TRBJ2-3	CASSFSTSNFPDTQYF
TRBV14	TRBJ2-3	CASSQEIVADTQYF
TRBV5-6	TRBJ1-1	CASSLAPRTEAFF
TRBV28	TRBJ1-1	CASSLNAYTEAFF
TRBV28	TRBJ2-1	CASSSPGLAGSRQFF
TRBV6-5	TRBJ2-1	CASGFRMDEQFF